The TCR beta chain under discussion was sequenced for a study of control samples from healthy donors and cancer patients. Clones were sequenced by immunoSEQ multiplex PCR, and TCRdb holds only the in-frame ones, with some missing. The table lists about 120,000 clones, about 95% of them singletons. Looked up from germline, CDR1 is MGHRA and CDR2 is YSYEKL. This CDR3 is 16 amino acids long. V was shortened by 0 bases and J by 2 bases, with 11 bases between the two germline ends. This chain connects TRBV4-1 to TRBJ2-1; no clear D gene. The sequenced material came from blood. The clonotype comes from a man between 25 and 39 years old in good health. In DNA, the CDR3 is TGCGCCAGCAGCCAAGAAGTTCTAACGACCTACAATGAGCAGTTCTTC. Translation gives CASSQEVLTTYNEQFF.